These T cell receptor beta chains were read from a single sample in a study of identical twins. TCRdb itself ran the 5' RACE reads through MiXCR, one entry per CDR3 protein. The sample lists 570,000 or so distinct CDR3 sequences, roughly 9.9% occurring once. The sample was also reused in another study, on yellow fever vaccine responses in identical twins.

Sequencing was performed on PBMCs. Receptors were obtained from a woman aged 18 to 35 in good health. Each CDR3 is given without its conserved first and last residue.

TRBV2,TRBJ1-5,ASSEFFRSDQPQH
TRBV5-1,TRBJ2-5,ASSLERGLAGRETQY
TRBV5-1,TRBJ2-2,ASSFRSGGELF
TRBV11-2,TRBJ2-1,ASSTYRDSNFYNEQF
TRBV3-1,TRBJ1-5,ASSVRDDQPQH
TRBV20-1,TRBJ2-7,SATDREYHEQY
TRBV5-1,TRBJ2-5,ASSLAGTREETQY
TRBV27,TRBJ2-5,ASRIQGASSGSQY
TRBV3-1,TRBJ1-1,ASSPNPTGKAF
TRBV12-3/TRBV12-4,TRBJ2-1,ASSLAREERSFRHNEQF
TRBV27,TRBJ2-3,ASSAVLTDTQY
TRBV6-5,TRBJ2-1,ASKGVKEQF
TRBV5-1,TRBJ2-7,ASSLGSSGSYEQY
TRBV18,TRBJ2-7,ASSSGTGYEQY
TRBV10-3,TRBJ2-1,ATSSGRPAGNNEQF
TRBV29-1,TRBJ2-1,SGRDGLYNEQF
TRBV10-3,TRBJ2-5,AINRDMGEETQY
TRBV27,TRBJ2-5,ASSLSYQRRLSQY
TRBV6-1,TRBJ1-2,ASRGGQGAGGYT
TRBV6-5,TRBJ1-1,ASSSGQMNTEAF
TRBV5-1,TRBJ2-1,ATEQGNEQF
TRBV11-1,TRBJ2-7,ASSFARGEGYEQY
TRBV4-3,TRBJ2-7,ASSQGQVGYEQY
TRBV28,TRBJ1-5,ASTTNFNQPQH
TRBV2,TRBJ2-1,ASSEAVSTSSYNEQF
TRBV29-1,TRBJ2-5,SVVGSSGSQETQY
TRBV20-1,TRBJ2-6,CAREGGSPSSGANVLT
TRBV6-1,TRBJ2-1,ASTYQGTYNEQF
TRBV6-1,TRBJ1-2,ASRAGQGPNYGYT
TRBV5-5,TRBJ2-7,ASSLAGVGGFEDEQY
TRBV28,TRBJ2-2,ASSLPGRTTGELF
TRBV25-1,TRBJ2-1,ASSFTGAPGLGYNEQF
TRBV4-3,TRBJ2-7,ASSQDAGGGYEQY
TRBV18,TRBJ2-7,AGLWALTYEQY
TRBV5-6,TRBJ2-7,ASSFLPDSYEQY
TRBV28,TRBJ1-1,ASSLSGGLGTEAF
TRBV7-7,TRBJ2-7,ASSLAVTGYEQY
TRBV9,TRBJ2-1,LICSDAGQADNEQF
TRBV2,TRBJ2-5,AASGAQETQY
TRBV7-9,TRBJ1-1,ASSLGVVNTEAF
TRBV11-2,TRBJ2-1,ASLGGPYNEQF
TRBV10-3,TRBJ2-3,AISGKGGGTDTQY
TRBV7-9,TRBJ2-7,ASSLAGREGYEQY
TRBV12-3/TRBV12-4,TRBJ1-3,ASSISSGNTIY
TRBV5-1,TRBJ2-3,ASSLWGSTDTQY
TRBV6-1,TRBJ2-7,ASIPDRGAYEQY
TRBV20-1,TRBJ2-7,SAIPYPTTKSGDEQY
TRBV12-3/TRBV12-4,TRBJ2-1,ASSAWTSGGTYNEQF
TRBV7-9,TRBJ2-3,ASSLHGKGTDTQY
TRBV15,TRBJ2-3,ATSRGLGASTDTQY
TRBV20-1,TRBJ2-5,SACTDRQQETQY
TRBV25-1,TRBJ2-1,ASLGTSGYYNEQF
TRBV7-8,TRBJ2-7,ASSFRWAGGYEQY
TRBV29-1,TRBJ1-1,SGGDGNTEAF